This T cell receptor beta chain was documented in a study of cytomegalovirus exposure and HLA in healthy donors. This cohort consisted of healthy bone marrow donors. Primers for the PCR totalled 60 Vbeta and 13 Jbeta. Generated by immunoSEQ multiplex PCR, the TCRdb table keeps only in-frame clones and is missing some. The sample has about 130,000 clones, about 80% seen once. CDR1 and CDR2 from the germline V gene are MNHEY and SVGAGI. There are 16 residues in the CDR3. On this clone: The junction departs from the called germline gene at one end, perhaps through a read error.

The clonotype was recovered from a man aged 35-49 years in good health and CMV-seronegative. The material sequenced was PBMCs. V gene TRBV6-5 combines with J gene TRBJ2-6, with D tentatively TRBD1 (5 bases). The CDR3 loop reads CASSYSQVSGANVLTF. The CDR3 bases are TGTGCCAGCAGTTACTCACAGGTATCTGGAGCCAACGTCCTGACTTTC.